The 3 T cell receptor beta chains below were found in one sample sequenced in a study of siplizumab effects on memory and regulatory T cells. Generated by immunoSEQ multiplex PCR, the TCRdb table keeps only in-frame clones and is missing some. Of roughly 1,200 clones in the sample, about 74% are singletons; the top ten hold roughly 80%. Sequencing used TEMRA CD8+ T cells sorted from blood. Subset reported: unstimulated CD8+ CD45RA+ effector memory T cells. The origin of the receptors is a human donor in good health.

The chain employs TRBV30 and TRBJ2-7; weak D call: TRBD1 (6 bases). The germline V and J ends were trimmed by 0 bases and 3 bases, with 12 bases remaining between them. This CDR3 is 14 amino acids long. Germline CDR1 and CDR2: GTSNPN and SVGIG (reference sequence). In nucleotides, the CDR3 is TGTGCCTGGAGTGTACCAGGGGAGCACTACGAGCAGTACTTC. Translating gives CAWSVPGEHYEQYF.

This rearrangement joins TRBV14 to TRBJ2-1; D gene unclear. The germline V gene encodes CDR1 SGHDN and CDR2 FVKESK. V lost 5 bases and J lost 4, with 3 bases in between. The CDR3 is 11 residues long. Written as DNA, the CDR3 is TGTGCCAGCAGCTTATACAATGAGCAGTTCTTC. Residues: CASSLYNEQFF.

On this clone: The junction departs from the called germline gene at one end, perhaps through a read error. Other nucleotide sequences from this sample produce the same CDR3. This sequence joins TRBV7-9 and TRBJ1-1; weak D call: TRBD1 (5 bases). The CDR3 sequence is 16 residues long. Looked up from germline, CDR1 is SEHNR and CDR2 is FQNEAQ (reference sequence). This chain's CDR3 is CASSQARDSANTEAFF. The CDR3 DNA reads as TGCGCCAGCAGCCAGGCCCGGGACTCAGCGAACACTGAAGCTTTCTTT. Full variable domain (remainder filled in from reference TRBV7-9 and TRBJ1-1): DTGVSQNPRHKITKRGQNVTFRCDPISEHNRLYWYRQTLGQGPEFLTYFQNEAQLEKSRLLSDRFSAERPKGSFSTLEIQRTEQGDSAMYLCASSQARDSANTEAFFGQGTRLTVV.